The next 30 T cell receptor beta chains were all read from a single sample in a study of cytomegalovirus exposure and HLA in healthy donors. The study ran its PCR with 60 Vbeta and 13 Jbeta primers. The table came from immunoSEQ multiplex PCR; TCRdb's copy has only in-frame clones and leaves some out. This repertoire includes 120,000 to 150,000 clones. The sequenced sample was PBMCs. The origin of the receptors is a man in his forties in good health and CMV-seronegative.

The V and J genes are TRBV28 and TRBJ1-6; the match to TRBD1 covers 7 bases. Germline lookup yields CDR1 MDHEN and CDR2 SYDVKM. The length of the CDR3 is 16 residues. V shed 6 bases, J shed 0 bases, and the junction held 5 bases outside the gene matches. Here the CDR3 DNA reads TGTGCCAGCAGGCGGGACAGAAGCTCCTATAATTCACCCCTCCACTTT. Translation: CASRRDRSSYNSPLHF.

V usage is TRBV19 and J usage is TRBJ2-3, with TRBD2 matching 11 bases. J lost 4 bases, V lost 6 bases, and 6 bases had no gene match. CDR1 and CDR2 (germline): LNHDA, SQIVND (reference sequence). CDR3 length: 15 residues. The DNA of the CDR3 is TGTGCCAGTAGGGCCGGGACTAGCGGCCCAGATACGCAGTATTTT. Translation gives CASRAGTSGPDTQYF.

This chain joins TRBV19 and TRBJ1-4; D is unclear. Trimming cost V 5 bases and J 0 bases, with 7 bases left between them. Germline V gives CDR1 LNHDA, CDR2 SQIVND (reference sequence). This CDR3 is built from 14 residues. In DNA form, the CDR3 reads TGTGCCAGTAGTTCCGGGGCAACTAATGAAAAACTGTTTTTT. It is translated as CASSSGATNEKLFF.

The chain employs TRBV5-1 and TRBJ2-1; D call uncertain. This CDR3 is built from 17 residues. CDR1 is SGHRS and CDR2 is YFSETQ in the germline V gene. Trimming took off 3 bases at V and 0 bases at J, with 16 bases between the two ends. The CDR3 loop reads CASSWFSSRSSYNEQFF. For the CDR3, the DNA is TGCGCCAGCAGCTGGTTTAGCTCAAGGAGCTCCTACAATGAGCAGTTCTTC.

The J gene is TRBJ2-3, the V gene TRBV16, with D maybe TRBD1 (6 bases). Trimming pared 4 bases from V and 0 bases from J, leaving 11 bases between. CDR3 size: 15 residues. Germline-derived CDR1 and CDR2 are KGHSY and FQNENV. CDR3 nucleotide sequence: TGTGCCAGCAGCCCCGGCAGGGGTAGCACAGATACGCAGTATTTT. It yields the protein CASSPGRGSTDTQYF. Supplemented by reference TRBV16 and TRBJ2-3, the full variable domain reads GEEVAQTPKHLVRGEGQKAKLYCAPIKGHSYVFWYQQVLKNEFKFLISFQNENVFDETGMPKERFSAKCLPNSPCSLEIQATKLEDSAVYFCASSPGRGSTDTQYFGPGTRLTVL.

The chain has TRBV7-3 and TRBJ2-3; 11 bases fit TRBD2. Trimming at V came to 3 bases and at J to 2 bases, leaving 4 bases not matched to a gene. The CDR3 totals 16 residues. In germline, CDR1 is SGHTA, CDR2 FQGTGA. CDR3 sequence: CASSFRLAGTTDTQYF. In DNA, the CDR3 is TGTGCCAGCAGCTTCAGACTAGCGGGGACCACAGATACGCAGTATTTT.

With respect to this clone: This specimen includes other DNA sequences encoding the same CDR3. The gene calls are TRBV7-2 and TRBJ2-5; no firm D call. Germline V gene lookup returns CDR1 SGHTA and CDR2 FQGNSA. The CDR3 is made up of 13 amino acids. V gave up 1 base and J gave up 2 bases, with 5 bases separating them. The CDR3 nucleotides read TGTGCCAGCAGCTTAGGAGTTCAAGAGACCCAGTACTTC. Translated: CASSLGVQETQYF. The full variable domain, its missing parts supplied by reference TRBV7-2 and TRBJ2-5, is GAGVSQSPSNKVTEKGKDVELRCDPISGHTALYWYRQSLGQGLEFLIYFQGNSAPDKSGLPSDRFSAERTGGSVSTLTIQRTQQEDSAVYLCASSLGVQETQYFGPGTRLLVL.

The chain joins TRBV4-3 to TRBJ2-7, with a weak D call TRBD1 (6 bases). Trimming pared 0 bases from V and 3 bases from J, leaving 6 bases between. The CDR3 contains 13 residues. Germline V CDR1 and CDR2: LGHNA, YSLEER. The CDR3 is CASSQEQGYEQYF. The CDR3 DNA is TGCGCCAGCAGCCAAGAACAGGGCTACGAGCAGTACTTC.

CDR3 loop: CSTGQARNYGYTF. CDR3 bases: TGCAGCACAGGACAGGCTAGGAACTATGGCTACACCTTC. The V call is TRBV29-1, the J call TRBJ1-2, with 7 bases identical to TRBD1. CDR1 is SQVTM and CDR2 is ANQGSEA in the germline V gene. There are 13 residues in the CDR3. Trimming at V came to 8 bases and at J to 2 bases, leaving 8 bases not matched to a gene.

The rearrangement links TRBV5-6 to TRBJ2-7, with a weak D call TRBD1 (5 bases). V was trimmed by 2 bases and J by 2 bases, leaving 11 bases between them. In germline, CDR1 is SGHDT, CDR2 YYEEEE. There are 14 residues in the CDR3. CDR3 loop: CASSFGRGTYEQYF. As DNA, the CDR3 is TGTGCCAGCAGCTTTGGAAGGGGTACCTACGAGCAGTACTTC.

This chain connects TRBV4-1 to TRBJ1-3; no reliable D call. CDR3 length: 14 residues. Germline V gives CDR1 MGHRA, CDR2 YSYEKL. Trimming pared 1 base from V and 4 bases from J, leaving 8 bases between. The CDR3: CASSQGGRGNTIYF. CDR3 coding DNA: TGCGCCAGCAGCCAAGGAGGGCGCGGAAACACCATATATTTT.

This chain joins TRBV6-5 and TRBJ2-7; the D is unclear. With 7 bases removed from V and 1 base from J, the gap between germline ends came to 17 bases. CDR3 size: 15 residues. Germline CDR1 and CDR2: MNHEY and SVGAGI. CDR3 nucleotide sequence: TGTGCCAGCACCCCCTCCGGGTTAGAGTCCTACGAGCAGTACTTC. As protein: CASTPSGLESYEQYF.

The chain joins TRBV27 to TRBJ1-1, with 10 bases that match TRBD1. In germline, CDR1 is MNHEY, CDR2 SMNVEV (reference sequence). The CDR3 consists of 17 residues. After removal of 2 bases from V and 4 bases from J, the junction contained 10 bases not matched to a gene. The CDR3: CASSLERQGASSTEAFF. The CDR3 DNA reads as TGTGCCAGCAGTTTAGAAAGACAGGGGGCCTCGAGCACTGAAGCTTTCTTT.

As to this clone: Other DNA sequences in the same sample also yield this CDR3. V gene TRBV6-5 combines with J gene TRBJ1-1; D ambiguous. This CDR3 has 15 amino acids. The V gene lost 0 bases and the J gene lost 2 bases, with 10 bases spanning the gap. CDR1 and CDR2 from the germline V gene are MNHEY and SVGAGI. CDR3 sequence (DNA): TGTGCCAGCAGTTACTCCATAGGAGGAAACACTGAAGCTTTCTTT. It translates to CASSYSIGGNTEAFF.

The rearrangement links TRBV18 to TRBJ1-5; D is ambiguous. The CDR3 runs 13 residues. CDR1 and CDR2 (germline): KGHSH, LQKENI. Trimming shortened V by 2 bases and J by 4 bases, and 6 bases separated the two germline ends. In nucleotides, the CDR3 is TGTGCCAGCTCACCATCCCTAAATCAGCCCCAGCATTTT. This gives the protein CASSPSLNQPQHF.

The J gene is TRBJ1-1, the V gene TRBV6-6; no clear D gene. V was cut by 0 bases and J by 10 bases, with 15 bases left in between. Germline V gives CDR1 MNHNY, CDR2 SVGAGI (reference sequence). The CDR3 consists of 14 residues. CDR3 amino acids: CASSYSGSRVAAFF. Written as DNA, the CDR3 is TGTGCCAGCAGTTACTCCGGGTCCCGGGTTGCAGCTTTCTTT.

This chain connects TRBV9 to TRBJ2-1; 9 nucleotides match TRBD2. The CDR3 totals 15 residues. The germline V gene has CDR1 SGDLS and CDR2 YYNGEE. The J segment lost 6 bases and the V segment lost 4 bases, leaving 8 bases of the junction unmatched. The CDR3 reads CASSPRAGGLNEQFF. The DNA for the CDR3 is TGTGCCAGCAGCCCGAGGGCGGGGGGGCTCAATGAGCAGTTCTTC.

The chain carries TRBV7-9 and TRBJ1-1; weak D call: TRBD1 (6 bases). The V gene's germline CDR1 is SEHNR and CDR2 FQNEAQ (reference sequence). The CDR3 consists of 15 residues. V dropped 5 bases and J dropped 4 bases, with 17 bases sitting between them. The CDR3 loop is CASSVGQKRVTEAFF. In DNA form, the CDR3 reads TGTGCCAGCAGCGTGGGACAAAAGAGGGTCACTGAAGCTTTCTTT.

The chain links TRBV11-3 to TRBJ2-3; D is perhaps TRBD1 (6 bases). CDR3 length: 13 amino acids. V dropped 5 bases and J dropped 3 bases, with 9 bases sitting between them. In germline, CDR1 is SGHNT, CDR2 YENEEA. CDR3 sequence (DNA): TGTGCCAGCAGCGTAACAGGGACAGATACGCAGTATTTT. This translates into CASSVTGTDTQYF.

This chain's CDR3 is CASTGERGETQYF. Written as DNA, the CDR3 is TGTGCCAGCACAGGGGAGCGGGGCGAGACCCAGTACTTC. The chain carries TRBV2 and TRBJ2-5; D might be TRBD2 (7 bases). The CDR3 contains 13 residues. V lost 7 bases to trimming and J lost 5 bases, with 14 bases between them. Looked up from germline, CDR1 is SNHLY and CDR2 is FYNNEI.

The chain has TRBV10-3 and TRBJ2-7, with TRBD1 matching 9 bases. CDR1 and CDR2 from the germline V gene are ENHRY and SYGVKD. CDR3 length: 14 residues. V shed 6 bases, J shed 4 bases, and the junction held 7 bases outside the gene matches. Here the CDR3 DNA reads TGTGCCATCAGAACAGGGGGCGACGGGTACGAGCAGTACTTC. It specifies CAIRTGGDGYEQYF.

J is TRBJ2-5 and V is TRBV14, with TRBD1 matching 8 bases. The J segment lost 2 bases and the V segment lost 0 bases, leaving 11 bases of the junction unmatched. The CDR3 totals 18 residues. Per germline, CDR1 SGHDN and CDR2 FVKESK. The CDR3 sequence is CASSQDFGQGVWQETQYF. CDR3 sequence (DNA): TGTGCCAGCAGCCAAGATTTTGGACAGGGAGTCTGGCAAGAGACCCAGTACTTC. The whole variable domain, filled in from reference TRBV14 and TRBJ2-5, reads EAGVTQFPSHSVIEKGQTVTLRCDPISGHDNLYWYRRVMGKEIKFLLHFVKESKQDESGMPNNRFLAERTGGTYSTLKVQPAELEDSGVYFCASSQDFGQGVWQETQYFGPGTRLLVL.

In nucleotides, the CDR3 is TGTGCCAGCAGCGGGAACCGCCACCCGGGGGAGACCCAGTACTTC. Translating gives CASSGNRHPGETQYF. The genes are TRBV7-8 and TRBJ2-5; weak D call: TRBD2 (5 bases). CDR3 length: 15 amino acids. Germline assignment: CDR1 SGHVS and CDR2 FQNEAQ. The V end lost 5 bases, the J end lost 5 bases, and 18 bases lay between the germline ends.

This rearrangement joins TRBV7-8 to TRBJ1-5; D perhaps matches TRBD1 (5 bases). V lost 5 bases and J 3 bases, leaving 14 bases between the germline ends. Germline V gene sequence: CDR1 SGHVS, CDR2 FQNEAQ. The length of the CDR3 is 15 residues. The CDR3, as DNA: TGTGCCAGCAGCAAAGCCGACAGAGACAATCAGCCCCAGCATTTT. Translated, it gives CASSKADRDNQPQHF.

The chain joins TRBV6-5 to TRBJ1-1, with 7 bases aligning to TRBD1. Germline CDR1 MNHEY, CDR2 SVGAGI. The CDR3 covers 16 residues. Losses at the gene ends were 0 bases for V and 3 bases for J; bases not matched to a gene: 7. CDR3 bases: TGTGCCAGCAGTTACTCGAGGCCGGGGACAGACACTGAAGCTTTCTTT. Amino acids: CASSYSRPGTDTEAFF.

The V call is TRBV7-8, the J call TRBJ2-5; 11 bases agree with TRBD2. Trimming took 4 bases from V and 4 from J; bases not matched to a gene: 8. Germline V lookup: CDR1 SGHVS, CDR2 FQNEAQ. There are 16 residues in the CDR3. CDR3 bases: TGTGCCAGCAGCTCGCGACTAGCGGGGTCTGGAGAGACCCAGTACTTC. Its protein is CASSSRLAGSGETQYF.

The CDR3, as DNA: TGTGCCAGCAGCTTATTCGGGGGGGGGCGGAACACCGGGGAGCTGTTTTTT. It encodes CASSLFGGGRNTGELFF. This chain links TRBV7-2 with TRBJ2-2, with 8 positions matching TRBD2. The CDR3 length is 17 residues. The germline V gene encodes CDR1 SGHTA and CDR2 FQGNSA. The ends lost 2 bases at V and 1 base at J; junction bases unmatched: 6.

The chain uses TRBV7-2 and TRBJ1-5; D remains ambiguous. The CDR3 has 15 residues. Germline lookup yields CDR1 SGHTA and CDR2 FQGNSA. Deletions cut 1 base from V and 2 bases from J, with 9 bases between. CDR3 sequence reads: CASSLDGQRNQPQHF. The CDR3 DNA sequence: TGTGCCAGCAGCTTAGATGGGCAGCGCAATCAGCCCCAGCATTTT.

The J gene is TRBJ2-7, the V gene TRBV7-2, with 9 bases lining up with TRBD1. This CDR3 contains 13 residues. V shed 5 bases and J 3 bases; nucleotides not matched to a gene: 2. The germline CDR1 and CDR2 sequences are SGHTA and FQGNSA. The CDR3 DNA reads TGTGCCAGCAGCCCGGGACAGGGCTACGAGCAGTACTTC. As protein: CASSPGQGYEQYF.

The chain carries TRBV18 and TRBJ2-7; TRBD1 might be the D (5 bases). Germline V gene sequence: CDR1 KGHSH, CDR2 LQKENI. This CDR3 is built from 14 residues. Trimming removed 6 bases at V and 5 bases at J, with 17 bases between. CDR3 in amino acids: CASSYLGRDDEQYF. The CDR3 DNA follows: TGTGCCAGCTCTTACCTGGGGCGCGACGACGAGCAGTACTTC.